This TCR beta chain was retrieved from a study of blood T cells in healthy people across ages. Regarding the study as a whole: Per million T cells, TCR beta diversity dropped about linearly as age rose. Donor CMV status, an unknown factor, possibly confounded changes in expanded clonotypes.

Turning to this clonotype: Antigen: not known.

Primed by a sample-barcoded 5' primer and a J-beta primer mix, a second PCR proceeded for roughly 6 to 12 cycles. TCRdb ran MiXCR on the 5' RACE reads and lists one entry per CDR3 protein. Found here are approximately 900,000 distinct CDR3 sequences, about 48% of them singletons; the top ten hold about an eighth. This clonotype originated in a man under 40 in good health. The sequenced sample was blood.

The CDR3 nucleotides are TGCAGTGCTCGTCCTCCGGGACTCATCGATGCCGGTGAGCAGTTCTTC. Residues: CSARPPGLIDAGEQFF. The chain uses TRBV20-1 and TRBJ2-1, with D possibly TRBD2 on 6 matching bases. Between the trimmed V and J ends, which lost 5 bases and 9 bases, there was a span of 26 bases. Germline V gene lookup returns CDR1 DFQATT and CDR2 SNEGSKA (reference sequence). This CDR3 comprises 16 residues.